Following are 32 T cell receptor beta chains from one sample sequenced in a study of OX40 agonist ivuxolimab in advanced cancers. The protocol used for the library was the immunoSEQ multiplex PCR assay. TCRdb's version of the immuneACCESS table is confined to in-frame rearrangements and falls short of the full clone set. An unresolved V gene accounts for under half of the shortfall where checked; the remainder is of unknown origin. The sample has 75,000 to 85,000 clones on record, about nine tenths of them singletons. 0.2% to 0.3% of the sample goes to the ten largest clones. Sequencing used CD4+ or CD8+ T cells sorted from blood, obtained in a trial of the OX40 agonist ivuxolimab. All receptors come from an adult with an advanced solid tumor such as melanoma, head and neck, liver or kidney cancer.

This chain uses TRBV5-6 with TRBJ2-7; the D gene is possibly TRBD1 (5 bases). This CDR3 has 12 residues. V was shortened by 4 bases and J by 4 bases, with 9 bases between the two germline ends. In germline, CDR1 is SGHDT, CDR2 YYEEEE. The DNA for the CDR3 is TGTGCCAGCAGCAGGGGCAAGTACGAGCAGTACTTC. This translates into CASSRGKYEQYF.

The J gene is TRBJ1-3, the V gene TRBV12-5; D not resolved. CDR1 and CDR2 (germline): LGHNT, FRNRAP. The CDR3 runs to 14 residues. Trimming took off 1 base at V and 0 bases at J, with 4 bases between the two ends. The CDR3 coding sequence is TGTGCTAGTGGTTTGGCGAACTCTGGAAACACCATATATTTT. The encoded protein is CASGLANSGNTIYF.

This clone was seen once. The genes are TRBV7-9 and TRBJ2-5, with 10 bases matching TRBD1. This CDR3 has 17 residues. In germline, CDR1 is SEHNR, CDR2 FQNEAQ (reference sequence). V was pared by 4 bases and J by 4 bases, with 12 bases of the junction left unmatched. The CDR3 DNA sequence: TGTGCCAGCAGCTCGTTATGGGGACAGGGGAGTTTAGAGACCCAGTACTTC. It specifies CASSSLWGQGSLETQYF.

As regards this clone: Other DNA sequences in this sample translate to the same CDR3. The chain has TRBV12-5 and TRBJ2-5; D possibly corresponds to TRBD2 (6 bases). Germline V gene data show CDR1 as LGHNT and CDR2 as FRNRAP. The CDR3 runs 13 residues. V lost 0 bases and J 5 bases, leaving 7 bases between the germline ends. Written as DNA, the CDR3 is TGTGCTAGTGGTTTGGTTGGGGGGGAGACCCAGTACTTC. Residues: CASGLVGGETQYF.

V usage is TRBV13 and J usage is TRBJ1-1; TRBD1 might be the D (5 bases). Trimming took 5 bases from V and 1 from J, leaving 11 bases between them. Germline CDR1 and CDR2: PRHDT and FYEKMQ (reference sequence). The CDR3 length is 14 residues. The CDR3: CASSRGGPNTEAFF. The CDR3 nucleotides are TGTGCCAGCAGCCGGGGGGGACCGAACACTGAAGCTTTCTTT. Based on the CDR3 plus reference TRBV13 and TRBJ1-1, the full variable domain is AAGVIQSPRHLIKEKRETATLKCYPIPRHDTVYWYQQGPGQDPQFLISFYEKMQSDKGSIPDRFSAQQFSDYHSELNMSSLELGDSALYFCASSRGGPNTEAFFGQGTRLTVV.

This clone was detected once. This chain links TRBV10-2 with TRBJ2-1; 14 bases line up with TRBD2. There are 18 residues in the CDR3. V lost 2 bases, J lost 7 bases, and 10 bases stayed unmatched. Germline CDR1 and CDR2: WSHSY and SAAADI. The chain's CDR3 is CASSEVGTSGSRGNEQFF. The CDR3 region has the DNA TGCGCCAGCAGTGAGGTCGGGACTAGCGGGAGTAGAGGTAATGAGCAGTTCTTC.

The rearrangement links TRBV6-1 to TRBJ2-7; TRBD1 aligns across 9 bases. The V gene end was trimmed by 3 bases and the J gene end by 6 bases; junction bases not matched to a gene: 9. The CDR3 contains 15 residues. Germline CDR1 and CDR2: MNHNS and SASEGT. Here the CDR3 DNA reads TGTGCCAGCAGTGACGGGACAGGGTTCGGAGGCGAGCAGTACTTC. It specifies CASSDGTGFGGEQYF.

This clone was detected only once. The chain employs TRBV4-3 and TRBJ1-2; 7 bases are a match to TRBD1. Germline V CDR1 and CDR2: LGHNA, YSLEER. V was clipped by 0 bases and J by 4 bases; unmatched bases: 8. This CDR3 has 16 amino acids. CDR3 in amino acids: CASSQETLTGPYGYTF. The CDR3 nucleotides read TGCGCCAGCAGCCAAGAAACCCTGACAGGGCCCTATGGCTACACCTTC.

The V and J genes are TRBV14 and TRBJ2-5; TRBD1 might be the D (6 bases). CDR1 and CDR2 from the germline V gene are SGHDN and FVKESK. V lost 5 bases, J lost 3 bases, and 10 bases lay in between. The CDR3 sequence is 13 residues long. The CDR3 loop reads CASSGGVEETQYF. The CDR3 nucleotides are TGTGCCAGCAGCGGGGGCGTTGAAGAGACCCAGTACTTC.

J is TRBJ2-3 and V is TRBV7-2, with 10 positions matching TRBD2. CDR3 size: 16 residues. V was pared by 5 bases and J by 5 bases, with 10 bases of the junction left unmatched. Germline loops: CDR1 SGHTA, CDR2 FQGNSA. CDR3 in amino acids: CASSKNLAGVLDTQYF. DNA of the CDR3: TGTGCCAGCAGCAAGAATCTAGCGGGAGTTTTAGATACGCAGTATTTT.

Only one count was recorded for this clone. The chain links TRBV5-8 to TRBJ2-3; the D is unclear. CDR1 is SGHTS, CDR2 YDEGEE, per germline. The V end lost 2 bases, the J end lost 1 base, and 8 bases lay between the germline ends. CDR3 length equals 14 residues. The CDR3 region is CASSFNRGTDTQYF. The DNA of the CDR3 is TGTGCCAGCAGCTTTAATAGGGGCACAGATACGCAGTATTTT.

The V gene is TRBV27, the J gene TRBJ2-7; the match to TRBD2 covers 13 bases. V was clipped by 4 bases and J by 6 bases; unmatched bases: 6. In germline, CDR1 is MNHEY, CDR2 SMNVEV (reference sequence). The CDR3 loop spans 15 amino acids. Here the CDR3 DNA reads TGTGCCAGCAGTTCCCGGACTAGCGGGAGATCCGAGCAGTACTTC. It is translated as CASSSRTSGRSEQYF.

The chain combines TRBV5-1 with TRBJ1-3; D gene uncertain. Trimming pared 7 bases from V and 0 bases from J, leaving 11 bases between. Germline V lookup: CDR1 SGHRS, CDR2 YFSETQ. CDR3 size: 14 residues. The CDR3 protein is CASRGSNSGNTIYF. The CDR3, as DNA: TGCGCCAGCCGCGGGAGTAACTCTGGAAACACCATATATTTT.

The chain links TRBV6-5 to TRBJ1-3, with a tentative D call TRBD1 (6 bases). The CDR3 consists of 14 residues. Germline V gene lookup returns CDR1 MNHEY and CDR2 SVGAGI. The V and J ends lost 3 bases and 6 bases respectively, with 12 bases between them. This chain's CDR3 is CASSYGGQTNTIYF. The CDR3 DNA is TGTGCCAGCAGTTATGGTGGACAGACAAACACCATATATTTT.

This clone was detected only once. CDR3 DNA sequence: TGTGCCAGCACTGGAGAGACCCAGTACTTC. It codes for CASTGETQYF. The V call is TRBV6-5, the J call TRBJ2-5, with D uncertain. Trimming pared 7 bases from V and 4 bases from J, leaving 4 bases between. The CDR3 extends over 10 amino acids. Germline CDR1 MNHEY, CDR2 SVGAGI.

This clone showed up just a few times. The CDR3 nucleotides read TGTGCCAGCAGTTCCCGACAAGCTAACTATGGCTACACCTTC. It translates to CASSSRQANYGYTF. The rearrangement uses TRBV6-1 and TRBJ1-2, with D uncertain. This CDR3 has 14 residues. Trimming left V 5 bases short and J 0 bases short, with 10 bases between. Germline V gene lookup returns CDR1 MNHNS and CDR2 SASEGT.

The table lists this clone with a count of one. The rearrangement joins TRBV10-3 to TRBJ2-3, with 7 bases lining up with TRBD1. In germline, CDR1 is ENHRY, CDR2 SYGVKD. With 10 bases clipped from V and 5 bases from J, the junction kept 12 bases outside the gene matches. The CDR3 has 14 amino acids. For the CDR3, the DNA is TGTGCCACACGCTACGGGACAGAAGGAGATACGCAGTATTTT. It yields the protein CATRYGTEGDTQYF.

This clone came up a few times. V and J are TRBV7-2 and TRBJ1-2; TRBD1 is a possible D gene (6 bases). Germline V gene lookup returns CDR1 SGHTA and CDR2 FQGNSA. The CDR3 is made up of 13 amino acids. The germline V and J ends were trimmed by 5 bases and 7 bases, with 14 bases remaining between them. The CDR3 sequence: CASSRSVGAGYTF. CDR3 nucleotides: TGTGCCAGCAGCCGCTCGGTGGGGGCTGGCTACACCTTC.

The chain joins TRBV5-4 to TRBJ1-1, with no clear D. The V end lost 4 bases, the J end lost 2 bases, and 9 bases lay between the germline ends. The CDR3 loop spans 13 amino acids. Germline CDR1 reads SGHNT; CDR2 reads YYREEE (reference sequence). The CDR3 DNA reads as TGTGCCAGCAGCGGGAACAGCAACACTGAAGCTTTCTTT. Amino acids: CASSGNSNTEAFF.

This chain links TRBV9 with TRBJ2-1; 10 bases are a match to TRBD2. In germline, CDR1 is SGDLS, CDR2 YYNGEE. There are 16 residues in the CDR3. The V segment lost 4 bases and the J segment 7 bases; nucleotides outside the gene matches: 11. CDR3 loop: CASSRTAGGPWNEQFF. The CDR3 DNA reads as TGTGCCAGCAGCCGAACAGCGGGAGGGCCATGGAATGAGCAGTTCTTC.

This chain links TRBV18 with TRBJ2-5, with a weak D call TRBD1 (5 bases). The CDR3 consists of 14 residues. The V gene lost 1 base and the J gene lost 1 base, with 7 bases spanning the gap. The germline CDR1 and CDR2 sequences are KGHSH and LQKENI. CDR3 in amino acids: CASSPRRGQETQYF. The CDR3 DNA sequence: TGTGCCAGCTCACCACGTAGGGGCCAAGAGACCCAGTACTTC.

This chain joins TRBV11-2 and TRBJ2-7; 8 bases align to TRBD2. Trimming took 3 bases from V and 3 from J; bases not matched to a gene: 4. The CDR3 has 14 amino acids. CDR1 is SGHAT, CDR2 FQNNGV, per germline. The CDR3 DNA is TGTGCCAGCAGCTTTACTAGCGGAAACTACGAGCAGTACTTC. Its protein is CASSFTSGNYEQYF. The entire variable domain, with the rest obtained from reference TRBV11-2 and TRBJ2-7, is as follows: EAGVAQSPRYKIIEKRQSVAFWCNPISGHATLYWYQQILGQGPKLLIQFQNNGVVDDSQLPKDRFSAERLKGVDSTLKIQPAKLEDSAVYLCASSFTSGNYEQYFGPGTRLTVT.

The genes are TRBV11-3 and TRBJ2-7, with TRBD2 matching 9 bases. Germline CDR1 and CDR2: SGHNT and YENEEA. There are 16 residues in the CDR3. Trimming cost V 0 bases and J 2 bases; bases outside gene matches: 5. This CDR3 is CASSLDASGKPYEQYF. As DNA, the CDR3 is TGTGCCAGCAGCTTAGACGCTAGCGGGAAACCCTACGAGCAGTACTTC.

CDR3 nucleotides: TGTGCCACTAAGACAGGGGAAACGGGCACCGGGGAGCTGTTTTTT. This gives the protein CATKTGETGTGELFF. The V and J genes are TRBV6-1 and TRBJ2-2; TRBD1 aligns across 8 bases. Germline assignment: CDR1 MNHNS and CDR2 SASEGT. The CDR3 runs 15 residues. V trimming: 10 bases; J trimming: 4 bases; junction bases outside the gene matches: 11.

The CDR3 spells CASSLGRGTGYSNEQFF. In DNA, the CDR3 is TGTGCCAGCAGTTTAGGTCGAGGGACAGGCTACAGCAATGAGCAGTTCTTC. The gene calls are TRBV27 and TRBJ2-1; 8 nucleotides line up with TRBD1. The V gene's germline CDR1 is MNHEY and CDR2 SMNVEV (reference sequence). The length of the CDR3 is 17 residues. J lost 6 bases, V lost 2 bases, and 12 bases had no gene match.

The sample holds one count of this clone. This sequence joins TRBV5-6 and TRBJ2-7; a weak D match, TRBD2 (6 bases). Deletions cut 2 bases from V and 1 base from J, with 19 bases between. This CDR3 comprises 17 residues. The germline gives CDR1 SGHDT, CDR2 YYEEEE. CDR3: CASSLLDGTPQSYEQYF. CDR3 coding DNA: TGTGCCAGCAGCTTACTCGATGGGACTCCGCAATCCTACGAGCAGTACTTC.

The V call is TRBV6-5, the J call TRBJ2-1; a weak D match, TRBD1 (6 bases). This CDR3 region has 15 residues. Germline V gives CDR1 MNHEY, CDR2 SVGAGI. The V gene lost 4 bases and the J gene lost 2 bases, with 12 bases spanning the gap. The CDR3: CASSSGQSPYNEQFF. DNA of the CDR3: TGTGCCAGCAGTTCTGGACAGTCCCCCTACAATGAGCAGTTCTTC.

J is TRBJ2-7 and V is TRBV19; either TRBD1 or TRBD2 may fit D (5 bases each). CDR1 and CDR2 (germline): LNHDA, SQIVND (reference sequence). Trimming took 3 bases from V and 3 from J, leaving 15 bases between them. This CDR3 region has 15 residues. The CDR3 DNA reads TGTGCCAGTAGTATGGGGGTTGGTCCCCACTACGAGCAGTACTTC. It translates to CASSMGVGPHYEQYF.

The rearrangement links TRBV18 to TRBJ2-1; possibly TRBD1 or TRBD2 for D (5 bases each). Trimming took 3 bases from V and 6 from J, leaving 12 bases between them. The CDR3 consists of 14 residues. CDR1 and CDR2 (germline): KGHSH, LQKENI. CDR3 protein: CASSPSRGVNEQFF. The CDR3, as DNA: TGTGCCAGCTCACCTAGCCGGGGCGTCAATGAGCAGTTCTTC.

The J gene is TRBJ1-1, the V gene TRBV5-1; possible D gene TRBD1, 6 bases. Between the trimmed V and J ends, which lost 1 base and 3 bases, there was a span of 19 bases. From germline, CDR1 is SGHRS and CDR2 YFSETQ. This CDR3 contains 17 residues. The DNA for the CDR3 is TGCGCCAGCAGCTTGACGGGGGCCGGATTGTTGGACACTGAAGCTTTCTTT. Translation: CASSLTGAGLLDTEAFF.

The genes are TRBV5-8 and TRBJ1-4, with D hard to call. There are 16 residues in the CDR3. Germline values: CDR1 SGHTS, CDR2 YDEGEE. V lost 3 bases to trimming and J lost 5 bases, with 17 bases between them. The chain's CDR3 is CASSSGLEGPNEKLFF. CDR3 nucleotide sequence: TGTGCCAGCAGCTCCGGCCTTGAGGGTCCCAATGAAAAACTGTTTTTT.

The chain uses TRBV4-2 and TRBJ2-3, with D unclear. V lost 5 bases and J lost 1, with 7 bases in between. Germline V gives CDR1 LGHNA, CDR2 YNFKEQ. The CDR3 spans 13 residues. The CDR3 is CASSDWGTDTQYF. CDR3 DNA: TGTGCCAGCAGCGACTGGGGCACAGATACGCAGTATTTT.